The clone carrying this TCR beta chain appeared a few times. Its antigen remains unidentified. This specimen belongs to a study of CD8 T cells in ankylosing spondylitis. With 0 bases clipped from V and 9 bases from J, the junction kept 12 bases outside the gene matches. The length of the CDR3 is 17 residues. TCRdb redid the calling of the 5' RACE reads with MiXCR, one entry per CDR3 protein. Of 220,000 or so distinct CDR3 sequences in the sample, around 16% are singletons; the top ten hold about 44%. General study findings and limits: A TCR beta motif made of about eight highly homologous variants seemed typical of ankylosing spondylitis blood. A subset of motif variants has previously been described in the synovial fluid and blood of reactive arthritis.

The V gene is TRBV12-3 or TRBV12-4, the J gene TRBJ2-1; 9 bases match TRBD2. The clonotype originates from a male donor with ankylosing spondylitis. The sequencing input was blood, either unsorted or a sorted T cell fraction (not recorded which). CDR3 DNA sequence: TGTGCCAGCAGTTTAGCGATTTCGCGGGAGGGGGGGCTTGAGCAGTTCTTC. Its translation: CASSLAISREGGLEQFF.